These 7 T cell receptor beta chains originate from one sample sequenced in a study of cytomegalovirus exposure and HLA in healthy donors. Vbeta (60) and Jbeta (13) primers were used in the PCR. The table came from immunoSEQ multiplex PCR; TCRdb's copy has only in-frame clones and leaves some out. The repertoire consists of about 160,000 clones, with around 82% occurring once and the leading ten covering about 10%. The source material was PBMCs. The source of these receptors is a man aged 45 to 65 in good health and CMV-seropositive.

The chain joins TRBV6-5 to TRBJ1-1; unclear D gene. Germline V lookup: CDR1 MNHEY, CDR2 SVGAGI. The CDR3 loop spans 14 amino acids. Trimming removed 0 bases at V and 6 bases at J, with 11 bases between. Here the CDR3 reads CASSYSISIAEAFF. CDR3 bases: TGTGCCAGCAGTTACTCGATATCTATAGCTGAAGCTTTCTTT.

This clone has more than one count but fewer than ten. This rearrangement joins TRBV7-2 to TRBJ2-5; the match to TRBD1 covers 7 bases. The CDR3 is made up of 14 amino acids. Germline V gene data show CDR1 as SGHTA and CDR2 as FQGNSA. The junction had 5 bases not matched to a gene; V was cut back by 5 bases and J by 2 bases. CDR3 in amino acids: CASSTGTVQETQYF. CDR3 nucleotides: TGTGCCAGCAGCACCGGGACAGTTCAAGAGACCCAGTACTTC.

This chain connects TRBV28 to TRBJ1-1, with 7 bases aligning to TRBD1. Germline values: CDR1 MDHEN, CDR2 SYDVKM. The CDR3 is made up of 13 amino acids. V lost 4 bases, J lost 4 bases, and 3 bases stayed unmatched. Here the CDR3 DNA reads TGTGCCAGCAGTTCCGGGACAGCCACTGAAGCTTTCTTT. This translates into CASSSGTATEAFF.

Written as DNA, the CDR3 is TGTGCCAGCAGCCCGGAGACAGGGGGGAACGAGCAGTACTTC. Encoded protein: CASSPETGGNEQYF. The V and J genes are TRBV7-9 and TRBJ2-7; 9 bases are shared with TRBD1. The CDR3 runs to 14 residues. V was pared by 5 bases and J by 5 bases, with 7 bases of the junction left unmatched. Germline CDR1 reads SEHNR; CDR2 reads FQNEAQ (reference sequence). Using reference TRBV7-9 and TRBJ2-7 for the parts outside the CDR3, the full variable domain is DTGVSQNPRHKITKRGQNVTFRCDPISEHNRLYWYRQTLGQGPEFLTYFQNEAQLEKSRLLSDRFSAERPKGSFSTLEIQRTEQGDSAMYLCASSPETGGNEQYFGPGTRLTVT.

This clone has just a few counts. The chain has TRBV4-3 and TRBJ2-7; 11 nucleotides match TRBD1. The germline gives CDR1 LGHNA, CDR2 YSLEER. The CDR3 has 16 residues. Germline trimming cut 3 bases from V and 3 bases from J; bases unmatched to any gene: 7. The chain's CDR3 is CASSQSHGTGGYEQYF. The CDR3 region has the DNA TGCGCCAGCAGCCAGAGCCATGGGACAGGGGGCTACGAGCAGTACTTC.

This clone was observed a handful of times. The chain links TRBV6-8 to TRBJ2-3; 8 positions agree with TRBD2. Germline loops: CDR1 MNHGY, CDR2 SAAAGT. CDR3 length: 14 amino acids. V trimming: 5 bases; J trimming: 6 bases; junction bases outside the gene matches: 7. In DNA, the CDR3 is TGTGCCAGCAGTCCCGGACTAGCCTCCGATACGCAGTATTTT. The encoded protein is CASSPGLASDTQYF.

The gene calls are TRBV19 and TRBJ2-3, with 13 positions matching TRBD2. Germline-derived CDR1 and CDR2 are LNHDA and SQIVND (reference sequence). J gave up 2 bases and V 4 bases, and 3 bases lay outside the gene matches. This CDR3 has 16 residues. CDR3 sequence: CASSKGLAGNTDTQYF. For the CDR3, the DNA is TGTGCCAGTAGTAAGGGACTAGCGGGAAACACAGATACGCAGTATTTT.